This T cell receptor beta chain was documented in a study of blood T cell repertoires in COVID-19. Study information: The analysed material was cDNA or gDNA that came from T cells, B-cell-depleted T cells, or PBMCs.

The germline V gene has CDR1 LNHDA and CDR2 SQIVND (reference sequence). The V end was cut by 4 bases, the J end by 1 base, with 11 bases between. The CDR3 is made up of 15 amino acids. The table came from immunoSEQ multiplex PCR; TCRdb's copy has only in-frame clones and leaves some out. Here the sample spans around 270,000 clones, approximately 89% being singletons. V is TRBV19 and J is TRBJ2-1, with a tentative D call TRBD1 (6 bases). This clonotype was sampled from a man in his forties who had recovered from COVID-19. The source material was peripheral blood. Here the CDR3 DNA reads TGTGCCAGTAGTAAGGACAGACCGTCCTACAATGAGCAGTTCTTC. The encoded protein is CASSKDRPSYNEQFF. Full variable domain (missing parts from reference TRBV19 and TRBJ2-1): DGGITQSPKYLFRKEGQNVTLSCEQNLNHDAMYWYRQDPGQGLRLIYYSQIVNDFQKGDIAEGYSVSREKKESFPLTVTSAQKNPTAFYLCASSKDRPSYNEQFFGPGTRLTVL.